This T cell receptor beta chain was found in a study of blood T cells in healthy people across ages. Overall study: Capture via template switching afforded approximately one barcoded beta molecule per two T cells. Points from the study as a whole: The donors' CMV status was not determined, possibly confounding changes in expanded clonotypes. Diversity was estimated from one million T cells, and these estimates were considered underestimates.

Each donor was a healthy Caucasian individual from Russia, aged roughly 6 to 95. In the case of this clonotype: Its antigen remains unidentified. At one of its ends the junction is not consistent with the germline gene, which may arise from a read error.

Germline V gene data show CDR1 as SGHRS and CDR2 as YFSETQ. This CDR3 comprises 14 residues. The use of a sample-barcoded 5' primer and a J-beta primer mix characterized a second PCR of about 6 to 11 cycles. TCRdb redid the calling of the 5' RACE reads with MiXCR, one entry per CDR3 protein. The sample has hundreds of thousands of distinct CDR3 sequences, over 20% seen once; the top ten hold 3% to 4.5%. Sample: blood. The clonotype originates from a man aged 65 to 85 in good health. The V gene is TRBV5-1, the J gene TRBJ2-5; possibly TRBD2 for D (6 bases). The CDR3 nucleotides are TGCGCCAACAGCTTAGGGACTCGTCAAGAGACCCAGTACTTC. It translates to CANSLGTRQETQYF.